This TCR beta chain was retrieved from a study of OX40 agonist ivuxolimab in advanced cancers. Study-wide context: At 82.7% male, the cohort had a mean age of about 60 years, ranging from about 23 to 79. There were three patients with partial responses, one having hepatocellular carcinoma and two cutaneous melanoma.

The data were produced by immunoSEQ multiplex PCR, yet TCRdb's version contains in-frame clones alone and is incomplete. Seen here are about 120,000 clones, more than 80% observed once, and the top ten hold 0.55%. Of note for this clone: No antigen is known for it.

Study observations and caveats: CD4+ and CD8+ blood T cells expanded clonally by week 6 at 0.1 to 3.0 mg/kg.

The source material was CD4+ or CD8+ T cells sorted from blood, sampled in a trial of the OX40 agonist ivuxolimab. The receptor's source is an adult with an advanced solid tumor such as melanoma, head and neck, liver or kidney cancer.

The CDR3 coding sequence is TGTGCCAGCAGTGCCGGGACTAGCGGGGCAGATACGCAGTATTTT. The encoded protein is CASSAGTSGADTQYF. The chain recombines TRBV27 with TRBJ2-3; 13 bases line up with TRBD2. The CDR3 spans 15 residues. Germline CDR1 is MNHEY and CDR2 is SMNVEV (reference sequence). With 5 bases clipped from V and 4 bases from J, the junction kept 3 bases outside the gene matches.